The T cell receptor beta chain described here comes from a study of T cell responses to AZD1222 COVID-19 vaccine. CDR1 is LGHNA and CDR2 is YSLEER in the germline V gene. J was trimmed by 7 bases and V by 8 bases; bases with no gene match: 10. This CDR3 region has 14 residues. Remarks on this clone: Its specificity is not known.

Findings of the study overall: Within unmutated variant regions lay the reported targets of nearly half of spike-specific TCRs. Spike as a whole was targeted by vaccine-associated CD4 TCRs, dominant at 160-218 and 743-854.

Researchers grouped second doses given at about 4 or about 12 weeks into one pool. Measured with immunoSEQ multiplex PCR; TCRdb has only the in-frame clones, and not every one. The sample holds about 86,000 clones; approximately 89% are singletons and the top ten take over 4%. Here the sequenced sample was peripheral blood, taken 28 days after the second AZD1222 dose. V and J are TRBV4-3 and TRBJ1-4, with 7 bases that match TRBD1. The sequence was obtained from an adult who received the AZD1222 COVID-19 vaccine. CDR3: CASGTDRVGEKLFF. The CDR3 bases are TGCGCCAGCGGGACCGACAGGGTTGGTGAAAAACTGTTTTTT.